These T cell receptor beta chains were read from a single sample in a study of T cells after yellow fever vaccination. TCRdb redid the calling of the 5' RACE reads with MiXCR, one entry per CDR3 protein. The repertoire holds 500,000 to 650,000 distinct CDR3 sequences, with roughly 13% as singletons. The specimen was PBMCs, collected on the day of the yellow fever booster vaccination. The receptors come from a man younger than 40 who received the YFV17D yellow fever vaccine. CDR3s include the opening cysteine and the closing phenylalanine or tryptophan. A D gene is named only where the DNA matches it firmly. Not every row has a clone size; where given, it reads once, few, many or a size class.

D gene: .
J gene: TRBJ2-2
CDR3 length: 16
V gene: TRBV12-3/TRBV12-4
clone size: few
CDR3 DNA: TGTGCCAGCAGCCGGGGGCCAAGTTCGAACACCGGGGAGCTGTTTTTT
CDR3 protein: CASSRGPSSNTGELFF

D gene: TRBD2
J gene: TRBJ2-3
CDR3 length: 17
V gene: TRBV7-2
clone size: .
CDR3 DNA: TGTGCCAGCAGCATGGGACTAGCGGGAGTGCAAGCAGATACGCAGTATTTT
CDR3 protein: CASSMGLAGVQADTQYF

D gene: .
J gene: TRBJ1-2
CDR3 length: 14
V gene: TRBV12-3/TRBV12-4
clone size: .
CDR3 DNA: TGTGCCAGCAGTTTAGGACAACTTTACTATGGCTACACCTTC
CDR3 protein: CASSLGQLYYGYTF

D gene: TRBD1
J gene: TRBJ1-6
CDR3 length: 18
V gene: TRBV3-1
clone size: few
CDR3 DNA: TGTGCCAGCAGCCAAGCCCCCCCGACAGGGGGCGATGGATCACCCCTCCACTTT
CDR3 protein: CASSQAPPTGGDGSPLHF

D gene: TRBD2
J gene: TRBJ2-1
CDR3 length: 17
V gene: TRBV5-1
clone size: .
CDR3 DNA: TGCGCCAGCAGCTACCCGGGGACTAGCGGGAGTTACAATGAGCAGTTCTTC
CDR3 protein: CASSYPGTSGSYNEQFF

D gene: TRBD2
J gene: TRBJ2-2
CDR3 length: 16
V gene: TRBV7-2
clone size: few
CDR3 DNA: TGTGCCAGCAGCTTAAAAAGCGGGAGGTCCCCCGGGGAGCTGTTTTTT
CDR3 protein: CASSLKSGRSPGELFF

D gene: .
J gene: TRBJ1-2
CDR3 length: 15
V gene: TRBV19
clone size: few
CDR3 DNA: TGTGCCAGTAGTCACCAAACGGGGGGGTTCGGAGGCTACACCTTC
CDR3 protein: CASSHQTGGFGGYTF

D gene: .
J gene: TRBJ1-4
CDR3 length: 16
V gene: TRBV5-1
clone size: .
CDR3 DNA: TGCGCCAGCAGCTTGGGACCCTGGGGGGAAAATGAAAAACTGTTTTTT
CDR3 protein: CASSLGPWGENEKLFF

D gene: .
J gene: TRBJ2-7
CDR3 length: 14
V gene: TRBV7-2
clone size: few
CDR3 DNA: TGTGCCAGCAGCTTAGGGGCAGTCTCCTACGAGCAGTACTTC
CDR3 protein: CASSLGAVSYEQYF

D gene: .
J gene: TRBJ2-7
CDR3 length: 14
V gene: TRBV6-2/TRBV6-3
clone size: few
CDR3 DNA: TGTGCCTGCAACCGGGACTTTACTTCCTACGAGCAGTACTTC
CDR3 protein: CACNRDFTSYEQYF

D gene: TRBD1
J gene: TRBJ2-1
CDR3 length: 16
V gene: TRBV27
clone size: .
CDR3 DNA: TGTGCCAGCAGTTCCCTGACAGGGTTTAAGGACAATGAGCAGTTCTTC
CDR3 protein: CASSSLTGFKDNEQFF

D gene: .
J gene: TRBJ2-7
CDR3 length: 14
V gene: TRBV5-4
clone size: few
CDR3 DNA: TGTGCCAGCAGCTTGGGCTGGCAGGGTTACGAGCAGTACTTC
CDR3 protein: CASSLGWQGYEQYF

D gene: .
J gene: TRBJ2-7
CDR3 length: 15
V gene: TRBV4-2
clone size: .
CDR3 DNA: TGTGCCAGCAGCCAAGGGAGGGCTACCTCCTACGAGCAGTACTTC
CDR3 protein: CASSQGRATSYEQYF

D gene: .
J gene: TRBJ2-5
CDR3 length: 12
V gene: TRBV20-1
clone size: few
CDR3 DNA: TGCAGTGCTCAGAAGGGGGAAGAGACCCAGTACTTC
CDR3 protein: CSAQKGEETQYF

D gene: .
J gene: TRBJ1-6
CDR3 length: 15
V gene: TRBV20-1
clone size: .
CDR3 DNA: TGCAGTGCCCGATGGGGGGGGGCAAATAATTCACCCCTCCACTTT
CDR3 protein: CSARWGGANNSPLHF

D gene: .
J gene: TRBJ2-7
CDR3 length: 15
V gene: TRBV30
clone size: few
CDR3 DNA: TGTGCCTGGATTCCCCCTGGCGGGGTTTCCTACGAGCAGTACTTC
CDR3 protein: CAWIPPGGVSYEQYF

D gene: TRBD1
J gene: TRBJ2-1
CDR3 length: 18
V gene: TRBV4-2
clone size: .
CDR3 DNA: TGTGCCAGCAGCCACATCCCCCGGACAGGGGGCATGTACAATGAGCAGTTCTTC
CDR3 protein: CASSHIPRTGGMYNEQFF

D gene: .
J gene: TRBJ2-1
CDR3 length: 13
V gene: TRBV3-1
clone size: many
CDR3 DNA: TGTGCCAGCAGCCAAGCTCCCTACAATGAGCAGTTCTTC
CDR3 protein: CASSQAPYNEQFF

D gene: TRBD1
J gene: TRBJ2-5
CDR3 length: 14
V gene: TRBV20-1
clone size: few
CDR3 DNA: TGCAGTGCGGCAGACAGGGGCTCGGCGGAGACCCAGTACTTC
CDR3 protein: CSAADRGSAETQYF

D gene: .
J gene: TRBJ2-7
CDR3 length: 13
V gene: TRBV9
clone size: .
CDR3 DNA: TGTGCCAGCAGCGGTTTCCAGGGTGATTTGCAGTACTTC
CDR3 protein: CASSGFQGDLQYF

D gene: TRBD2
J gene: TRBJ2-3
CDR3 length: 15
V gene: TRBV20-1
clone size: few
CDR3 DNA: TGCAGTGCCACATTTAGCGGGAGAGGCACAGATACGCAGTATTTT
CDR3 protein: CSATFSGRGTDTQYF

D gene: TRBD2
J gene: TRBJ2-7
CDR3 length: 13
V gene: TRBV10-3
clone size: .
CDR3 DNA: TGTGCCATCAAGAGGGAGGGCCGGTACGAGCAGTACTTC
CDR3 protein: CAIKREGRYEQYF

D gene: .
J gene: TRBJ2-6
CDR3 length: 15
V gene: TRBV6-1
clone size: .
CDR3 DNA: TGTGCCAGCAGCCCCTTGATGATTGGGGTCAACGTCCTGACTTTC
CDR3 protein: CASSPLMIGVNVLTF

D gene: TRBD2
J gene: TRBJ2-3
CDR3 length: 15
V gene: TRBV27
clone size: few
CDR3 DNA: TGTGCCAGCAGTCCTCCCACTAGCGGGATCGCTACGCAGTATTTT
CDR3 protein: CASSPPTSGIATQYF

D gene: .
J gene: TRBJ1-4
CDR3 length: 14
V gene: TRBV10-3
clone size: .
CDR3 DNA: TGTGCCATCAGTGAACAAGCGGGGAATGAAAAACTGTTTTTT
CDR3 protein: CAISEQAGNEKLFF

D gene: TRBD1
J gene: TRBJ2-3
CDR3 length: 16
V gene: TRBV4-3
clone size: many
CDR3 DNA: TGCGCCAGCAGCCAAGATCCAGGGGGATCCACAGATACGCAGTATTTT
CDR3 protein: CASSQDPGGSTDTQYF

D gene: .
J gene: TRBJ2-6
CDR3 length: 16
V gene: TRBV4-2
clone size: .
CDR3 DNA: TGTGCCAGCAGCCGAGAACGGCTCTCTGGGGCCAACGTCCTGACTTTC
CDR3 protein: CASSRERLSGANVLTF

D gene: .
J gene: TRBJ2-2
CDR3 length: 16
V gene: TRBV7-9
clone size: many
CDR3 DNA: TGTGCCAGCAGCTTAAGGGACCTATCGAACACCGGGGAGCTGTTTTTT
CDR3 protein: CASSLRDLSNTGELFF

D gene: .
J gene: TRBJ1-1
CDR3 length: 13
V gene: TRBV12-3/TRBV12-4
clone size: .
CDR3 DNA: TGTGCCAGCAGCCGCGGGCCGAACACTGAAGCTTTCTTT
CDR3 protein: CASSRGPNTEAFF

D gene: .
J gene: TRBJ2-5
CDR3 length: 14
V gene: TRBV7-2
clone size: few
CDR3 DNA: TGTGCCAGCAGTTCATGGACGGTGAGGGAGACCCAGTACTTC
CDR3 protein: CASSSWTVRETQYF

D gene: .
J gene: TRBJ1-5
CDR3 length: 14
V gene: TRBV6-1
clone size: few
CDR3 DNA: TGTGCCAGCAGCAAAACGGGGGCGGTTCAGCCCCAGCATTTT
CDR3 protein: CASSKTGAVQPQHF